These T cell receptor beta chains were read from a single sample in a study of blood T cell repertoires in COVID-19. Sequencing was performed with immunoSEQ multiplex PCR; in TCRdb, only in-frame clones are kept and a portion is missing. This sample carries hundreds of thousands of clones, approximately 86% of them seen once, and the ten largest clones take 7.2%. The source material was peripheral blood. The receptors here all came from a man in his fifties or sixties who had recovered from COVID-19. The CDR3 runs from the conserved cysteine through the conserved F or W. A D gene is named only where the DNA matches it firmly. Only part of the rows carry a size: once, few, many, or a class if the clone is expanded.

TRBJ2-3 | - | - | TRBV5-1 | CASSLGSTSQSTDTQYF | TGCGCCAGCAGCTTGGGGAGTACTTCTCAAAGCACAGATACGCAGTATTTT
TRBJ1-4 | - | - | TRBV5-5 | CASSLGGTTNEKLFF | TGTGCCAGCAGCTTGGGCGGGACAACTAATGAAAAACTGTTTTTT
TRBJ2-2 | - | - | TRBV7-9 | CASSLPWGTSTNTGELFF | TGTGCCAGCAGCTTACCTTGGGGCACCTCCACGAACACCGGGGAGCTGTTTTTT
TRBJ1-1 | TRBD1 | - | TRBV5-1 | CASSLGDLFGTGRSRNTEAFF | TGCGCCAGCAGCTTGGGTGATCTGTTTGGGACAGGGAGGTCGAGGAACACTGAAGCTTTCTTT
TRBJ1-5 | - | - | TRBV30 | CAWSAQRSNQPQHF | TGTGCCTGGAGTGCCCAGCGGAGCAATCAGCCCCAGCATTTT
TRBJ2-1 | TRBD2 | - | TRBV7-9 | CASSLGHLAGTNEQFF | TGTGCCAGCAGCTTAGGTCATCTAGCGGGGACCAATGAGCAGTTCTTC
TRBJ2-5 | TRBD1 | - | TRBV11-1 | CASSFYSRQGQETQYF | TGTGCCAGCAGCTTTTATTCACGACAGGGGCAAGAGACCCAGTACTTC
TRBJ2-2 | - | - | TRBV29-1 | CSVITGRTGELFF | TGCAGCGTTATTACAGGGCGGACCGGGGAGCTGTTTTTT
TRBJ2-1 | TRBD2 | - | TRBV10-3 | CAISAPGTSENEQFF | TGTGCCATCAGTGCCCCCGGGACTAGTGAGAATGAGCAGTTCTTC
TRBJ1-4 | - | - | TRBV15 | CATSRVLWGDNEKLFF | TGTGCCACCAGCAGGGTCCTATGGGGAGATAATGAAAAACTGTTTTTT
TRBJ1-6 | - | - | TRBV4-1 | CASSQGGNSPLHF | TGCGCCAGCAGCCAAGGCGGTAATTCACCCCTCCACTTT
TRBJ1-6 | - | once | TRBV21-1 | CASSRVPTDYNSPLHF | TGTGCCAGCAGCAGAGTACCGACAGATTATAATTCACCCCTCCACTTT
TRBJ2-2 | TRBD1 | - | TRBV27 | CASSLWSGGIGGELFF | TGTGCCAGCAGTTTATGGTCAGGGGGCATTGGCGGGGAGCTGTTTTTT
TRBJ1-1 | - | - | TRBV19 | CASNPTGWNTEAFF | TGTGCCAGTAACCCGACAGGATGGAACACTGAAGCTTTCTTT
TRBJ2-1 | - | - | TRBV24-1 | CATSDFPGGVSNEQFF | TGTGCCACCAGTGATTTTCCCGGGGGTGTATCCAATGAGCAGTTCTTC
TRBJ2-3 | - | once | TRBV9 | CASTQGPGGIDTQYF | TGTGCCAGCACCCAAGGTCCCGGGGGTATAGATACGCAGTATTTT
TRBJ1-5 | - | - | TRBV6-6 | CASSYSKGWNNQPQHF | TGTGCCAGCAGTTACTCGAAGGGGTGGAACAATCAGCCCCAGCATTTT
TRBJ2-2 | - | - | TRBV21-1 | CASSKALVAGGTGELFF | -
TRBJ1-2 | TRBD1 | - | TRBV10-3 | CAISGGQNYGYTF | TGTGCCATCAGTGGGGGACAGAACTATGGCTACACCTTC
TRBJ1-1 | - | - | TRBV7-4 | CASTPTRKLEGYLVNTEAFF | TGTGCCAGCACCCCAACCCGGAAGCTTGAGGGTTACCTGGTGAACACTGAAGCTTTCTTT
TRBJ1-2 | - | few | TRBV5-6 | CASSWARVDYGYTF | TGTGCCAGCAGCTGGGCCAGGGTTGACTATGGCTACACCTTC
TRBJ1-5 | TRBD1 | - | TRBV19 | CASSTARDRGDNQPQHF | TGTGCCAGTAGTACAGCCCGGGACAGGGGGGACAATCAGCCCCAGCATTTT
TRBJ1-1 | - | - | TRBV18 | CASFRTDITEAFF | TGTGCCAGCTTTCGGACAGATATCACTGAAGCTTTCTTT
TRBJ2-1 | - | - | TRBV7-2 | CASSYLPGEFAEQFF | TGTGCCAGCAGCTATTTACCGGGGGAATTCGCTGAGCAGTTCTTC
TRBJ2-1 | - | - | TRBV24-1 | CATSDLPGFSYNEQFF | TGTGCCACCAGTGATTTGCCGGGGTTCTCCTACAATGAGCAGTTCTTC
TRBJ1-6 | - | many | TRBV6-1 | CASSERARYNSPLHF | TGTGCCAGCAGTGAGAGGGCCCGCTATAATTCACCCCTCCACTTT
TRBJ2-5 | - | - | TRBV2 | CASSRSGETQYF | TGTGCCAGCAGCCGAAGCGGGGAGACCCAGTACTTC
TRBJ2-3 | TRBD2 | - | TRBV12-5 | CASGLTSGGDEDTQYF | TGTGCTAGTGGTTTGACTAGCGGGGGGGACGAAGATACGCAGTATTTT
TRBJ1-1 | TRBD1 | - | TRBV23-1 | CASSQSPPPEGAATEAFF | TGCGCCAGCAGTCAATCTCCCCCCCCTGAGGGGGCGGCCACTGAAGCTTTCTTT
TRBJ2-2 | - | - | TRBV5-4 | CASSRQGSTGELFF | TGTGCCAGCAGTCGCCAGGGGAGCACCGGGGAGCTGTTTTTT
TRBJ2-1 | - | - | TRBV5-1 | CASSLLGTTRNNEQFF | TGCGCCAGCAGCTTGTTGGGGACAACCCGAAACAATGAGCAGTTCTTC
TRBJ2-3 | TRBD2 | - | TRBV11-2 | CASSPQTGGGDTQYF | TGTGCCAGCAGCCCACAAACTGGGGGGGGAGATACGCAGTATTTT
TRBJ1-1 | TRBD1 | - | TRBV6-5 | CASSKWDRNTEAFF | TGTGCCAGCAGCAAATGGGACAGGAACACTGAAGCTTTCTTT
TRBJ1-2 | - | - | TRBV19 | CASSRLTGVYGYTF | TGTGCCAGTAGTAGGCTCACAGGAGTCTATGGCTACACCTTC
TRBJ1-2 | - | - | TRBV6-6 | CASSYSREWGYTF | TGTGCCAGCAGTTACTCGAGAGAATGGGGCTACACCTTC
TRBJ2-1 | TRBD1 | once | TRBV3-1/TRBV3-2 | CASSHEDGGTGGSDEQFF | TGTGCCAGCAGCCATGAAGATGGGGGGACAGGAGGGTCTGATGAGCAGTTCTTC
TRBJ2-2 | TRBD2 | - | TRBV4-2 | CASSHKPAGGGTGELFF | TGTGCCAGCAGCCATAAACCAGCGGGGGGAGGGACCGGGGAGCTGTTTTTT